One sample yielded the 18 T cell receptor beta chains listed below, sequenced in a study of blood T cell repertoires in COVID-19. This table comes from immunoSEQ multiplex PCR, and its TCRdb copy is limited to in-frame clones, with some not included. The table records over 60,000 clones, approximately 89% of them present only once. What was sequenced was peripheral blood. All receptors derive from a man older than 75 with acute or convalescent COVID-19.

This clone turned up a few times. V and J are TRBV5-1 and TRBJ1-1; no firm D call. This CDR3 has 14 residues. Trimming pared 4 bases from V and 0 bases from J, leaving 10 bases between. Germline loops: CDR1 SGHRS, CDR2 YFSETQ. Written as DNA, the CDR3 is TGCGCCAGCAGCGCGGGTGGGGTGAACACTGAAGCTTTCTTT. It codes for CASSAGGVNTEAFF.

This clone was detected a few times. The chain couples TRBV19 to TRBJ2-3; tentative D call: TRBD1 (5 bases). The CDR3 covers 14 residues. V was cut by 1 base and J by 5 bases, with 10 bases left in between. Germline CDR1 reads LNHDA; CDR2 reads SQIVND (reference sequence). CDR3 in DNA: TGTGCCAGTAGTATAGGCCCCGGACAAGATACGCAGTATTTT. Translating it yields CASSIGPGQDTQYF.

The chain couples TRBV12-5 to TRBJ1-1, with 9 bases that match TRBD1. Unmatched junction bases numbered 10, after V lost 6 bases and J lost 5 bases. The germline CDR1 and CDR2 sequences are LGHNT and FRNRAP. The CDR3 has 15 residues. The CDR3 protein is CASGPLDRGITEAFF. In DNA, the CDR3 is TGTGCTAGTGGACCCCTGGACAGGGGAATTACTGAAGCTTTCTTT. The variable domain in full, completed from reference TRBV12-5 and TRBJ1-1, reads DARVTQTPRHKVTEMGQEVTMRCQPILGHNTVFWYRQTMMQGLELLAYFRNRAPLDDSGMPKDRFSAEMPDATLATLKIQPSEPRDSAVYFCASGPLDRGITEAFFGQGTRLTVV.

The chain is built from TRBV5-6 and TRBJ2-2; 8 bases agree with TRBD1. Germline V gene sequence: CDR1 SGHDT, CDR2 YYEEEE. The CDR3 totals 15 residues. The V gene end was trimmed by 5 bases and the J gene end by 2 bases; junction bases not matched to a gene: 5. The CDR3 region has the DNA TGTGCCAGCAGTTACAGGGGGATAAACACCGGGGAGCTGTTTTTT. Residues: CASSYRGINTGELFF.

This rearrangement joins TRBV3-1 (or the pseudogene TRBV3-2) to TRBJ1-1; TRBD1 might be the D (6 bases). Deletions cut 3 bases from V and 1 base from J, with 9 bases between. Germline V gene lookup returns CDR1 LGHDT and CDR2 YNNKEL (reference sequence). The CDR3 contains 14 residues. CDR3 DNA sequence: TGTGCCAGCAGCCATGGGACACCGAACACTGAAGCTTTCTTT. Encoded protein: CASSHGTPNTEAFF.

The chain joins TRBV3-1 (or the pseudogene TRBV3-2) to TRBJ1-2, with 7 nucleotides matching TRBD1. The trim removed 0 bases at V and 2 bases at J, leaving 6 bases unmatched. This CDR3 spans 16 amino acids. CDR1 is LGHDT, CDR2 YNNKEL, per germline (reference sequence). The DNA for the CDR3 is TGTGCCAGCAGCCAAGATACGGGACAGTCAAACTATGGCTACACCTTC. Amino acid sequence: CASSQDTGQSNYGYTF.

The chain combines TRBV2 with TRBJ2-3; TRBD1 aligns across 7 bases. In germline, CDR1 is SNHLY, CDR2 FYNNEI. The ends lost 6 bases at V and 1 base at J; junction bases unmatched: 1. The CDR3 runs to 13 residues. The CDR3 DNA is TGTGCCAGCAGCGGACAGGGCACAGATACGCAGTATTTT. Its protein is CASSGQGTDTQYF.

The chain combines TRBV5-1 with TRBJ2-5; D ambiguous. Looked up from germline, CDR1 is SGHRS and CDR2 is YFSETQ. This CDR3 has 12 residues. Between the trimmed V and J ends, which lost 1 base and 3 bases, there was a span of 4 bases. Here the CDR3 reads CASSLSEETQYF. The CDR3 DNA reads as TGCGCCAGCAGCTTGTCGGAAGAGACCCAGTACTTC.

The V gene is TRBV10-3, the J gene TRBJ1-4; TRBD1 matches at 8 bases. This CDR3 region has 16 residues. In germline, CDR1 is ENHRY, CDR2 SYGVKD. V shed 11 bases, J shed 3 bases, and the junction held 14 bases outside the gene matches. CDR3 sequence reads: CASSGQDRGANEKLFF. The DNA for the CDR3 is TGTGCCTCCTCGGGACAGGACCGAGGGGCTAATGAAAAACTGTTTTTT.

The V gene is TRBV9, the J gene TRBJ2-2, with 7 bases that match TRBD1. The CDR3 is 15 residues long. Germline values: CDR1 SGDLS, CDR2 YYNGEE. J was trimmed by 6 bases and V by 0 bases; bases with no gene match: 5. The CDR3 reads CASSVVRQGPGELFF. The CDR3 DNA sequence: TGTGCCAGCAGCGTAGTCCGACAGGGCCCCGGGGAGCTGTTTTTT.

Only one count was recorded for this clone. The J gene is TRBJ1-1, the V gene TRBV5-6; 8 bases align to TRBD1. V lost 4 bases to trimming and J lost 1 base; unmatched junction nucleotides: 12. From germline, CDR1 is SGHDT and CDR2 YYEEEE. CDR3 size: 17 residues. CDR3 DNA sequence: TGTGCCAGCAGCATCCGCCGAACAGGGGGTCGGAACACTGAAGCTTTCTTT. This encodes CASSIRRTGGRNTEAFF.

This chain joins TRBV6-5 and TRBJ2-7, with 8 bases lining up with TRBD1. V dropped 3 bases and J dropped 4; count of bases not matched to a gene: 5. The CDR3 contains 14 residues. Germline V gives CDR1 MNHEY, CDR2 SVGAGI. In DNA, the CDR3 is TGTGCCAGCAGTTATGACAGGGGAAGGTACGAGCAGTACTTC. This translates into CASSYDRGRYEQYF.

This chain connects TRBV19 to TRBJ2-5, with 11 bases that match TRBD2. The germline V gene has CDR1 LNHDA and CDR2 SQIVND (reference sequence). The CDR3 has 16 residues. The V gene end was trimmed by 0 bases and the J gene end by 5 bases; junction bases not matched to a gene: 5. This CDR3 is CASSIEGSSGRETQYF. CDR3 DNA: TGTGCCAGTAGTATAGAGGGGTCTAGCGGGAGGGAGACCCAGTACTTC.

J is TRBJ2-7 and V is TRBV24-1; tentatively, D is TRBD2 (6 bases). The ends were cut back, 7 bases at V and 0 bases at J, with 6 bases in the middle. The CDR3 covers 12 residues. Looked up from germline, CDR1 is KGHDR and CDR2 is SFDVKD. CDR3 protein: CATSGSSYEQYF. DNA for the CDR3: TGTGCCACCAGCGGGAGCTCCTACGAGCAGTACTTC.

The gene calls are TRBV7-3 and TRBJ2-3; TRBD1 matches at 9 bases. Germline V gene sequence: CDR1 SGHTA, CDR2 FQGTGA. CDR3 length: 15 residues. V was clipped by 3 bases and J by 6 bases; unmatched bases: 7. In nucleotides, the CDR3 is TGTGCCAGCAGCTTGGGGACAGGGCTTATGGATACGCAGTATTTT. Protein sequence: CASSLGTGLMDTQYF.

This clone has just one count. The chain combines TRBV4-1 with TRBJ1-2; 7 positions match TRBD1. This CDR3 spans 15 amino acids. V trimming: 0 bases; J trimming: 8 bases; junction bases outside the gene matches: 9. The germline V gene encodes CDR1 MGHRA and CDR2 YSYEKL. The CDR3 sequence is CASSQETTGKGGYTF. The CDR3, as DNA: TGCGCCAGCAGCCAAGAAACGACAGGGAAAGGAGGCTACACCTTC.

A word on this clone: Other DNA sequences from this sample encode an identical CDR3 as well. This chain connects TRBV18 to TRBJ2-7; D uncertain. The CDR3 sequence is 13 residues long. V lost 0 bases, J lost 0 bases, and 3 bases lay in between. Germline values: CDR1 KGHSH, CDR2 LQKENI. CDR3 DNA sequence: TGTGCCAGCTCACCACCTAGCTCCTACGAGCAGTACTTC. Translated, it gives CASSPPSSYEQYF.

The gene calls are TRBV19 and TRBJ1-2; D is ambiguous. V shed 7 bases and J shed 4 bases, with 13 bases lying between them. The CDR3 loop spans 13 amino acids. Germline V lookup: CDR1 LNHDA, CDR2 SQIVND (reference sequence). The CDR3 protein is CASMVTRGYGYTF. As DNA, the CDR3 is TGTGCCAGTATGGTAACGCGGGGCTATGGCTACACCTTC.